This T cell receptor (beta chain) was observed in a study of human T cells and chemical hapten exposure. The wider study: Variation in per-sample TCR yields came mainly from small pooled library volume differences.

The germline V and J ends were trimmed by 5 bases and 2 bases, with 9 bases remaining between them. The germline CDR1 and CDR2 sequences are SGHTA and FQGNSA. The CDR3 has 14 amino acids. MiXCR, applied by TCRdb to the 5' RACE reads, yields one record per CDR3 protein. The data hold tens of thousands of distinct CDR3 sequences, with approximately 15% observed a single time. This clonotype has a handful of counts. The template was total RNA from unfractionated whole blood. The sequence was obtained from a female donor in good health. J is TRBJ1-4 and V is TRBV7-2; D remains ambiguous. CDR3 coding DNA: TGTGCCAGCAGCCAGAGGGCGACTAATGAAAAACTGTTTTTT. Protein: CASSQRATNEKLFF.